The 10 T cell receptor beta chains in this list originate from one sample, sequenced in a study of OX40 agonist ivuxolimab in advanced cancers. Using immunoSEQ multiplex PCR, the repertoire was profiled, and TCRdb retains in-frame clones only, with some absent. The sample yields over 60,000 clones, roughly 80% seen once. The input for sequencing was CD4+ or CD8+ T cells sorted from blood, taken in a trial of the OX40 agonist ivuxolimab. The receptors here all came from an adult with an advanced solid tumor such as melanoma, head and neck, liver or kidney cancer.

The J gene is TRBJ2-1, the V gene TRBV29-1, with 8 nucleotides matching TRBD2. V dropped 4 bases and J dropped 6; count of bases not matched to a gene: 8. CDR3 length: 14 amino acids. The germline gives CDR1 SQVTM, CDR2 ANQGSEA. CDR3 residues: CSVAPGTSGNEQFF. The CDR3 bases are TGCAGCGTTGCTCCGGGAACTAGCGGCAATGAGCAGTTCTTC.

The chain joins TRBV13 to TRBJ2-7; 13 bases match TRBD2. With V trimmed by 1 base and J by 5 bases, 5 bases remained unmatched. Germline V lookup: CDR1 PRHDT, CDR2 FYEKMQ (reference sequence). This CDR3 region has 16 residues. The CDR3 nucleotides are TGTGCCAGCAGCTTAGAGGGACTAGCGGGACTGAACGAGCAGTACTTC. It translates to CASSLEGLAGLNEQYF. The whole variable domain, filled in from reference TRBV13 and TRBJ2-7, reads AAGVIQSPRHLIKEKRETATLKCYPIPRHDTVYWYQQGPGQDPQFLISFYEKMQSDKGSIPDRFSAQQFSDYHSELNMSSLELGDSALYFCASSLEGLAGLNEQYFGPGTRLTVT.

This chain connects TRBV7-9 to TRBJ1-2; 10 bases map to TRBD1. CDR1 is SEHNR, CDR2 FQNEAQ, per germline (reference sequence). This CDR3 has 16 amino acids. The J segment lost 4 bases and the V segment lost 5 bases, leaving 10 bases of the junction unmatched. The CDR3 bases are TGTGCCAGCAGCCCTCCCGGACAGGGGGAAGGCTATGGCTACACCTTC. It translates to CASSPPGQGEGYGYTF. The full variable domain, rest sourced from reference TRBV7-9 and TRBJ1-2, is DTGVSQNPRHKITKRGQNVTFRCDPISEHNRLYWYRQTLGQGPEFLTYFQNEAQLEKSRLLSDRFSAERPKGSFSTLEIQRTEQGDSAMYLCASSPPGQGEGYGYTFGSGTRLTVV.

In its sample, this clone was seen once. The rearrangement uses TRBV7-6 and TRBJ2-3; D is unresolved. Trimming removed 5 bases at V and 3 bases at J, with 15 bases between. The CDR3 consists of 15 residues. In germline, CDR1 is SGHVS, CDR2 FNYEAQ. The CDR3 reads CASSLLLGMTDTQYF. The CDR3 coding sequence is TGTGCCAGCAGCCTCCTGCTGGGGATGACAGATACGCAGTATTTT.

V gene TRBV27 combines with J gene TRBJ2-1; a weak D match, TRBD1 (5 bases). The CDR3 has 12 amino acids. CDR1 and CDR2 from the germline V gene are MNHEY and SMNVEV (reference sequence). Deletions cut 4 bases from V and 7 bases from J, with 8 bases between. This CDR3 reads CASSSGSNEQFF. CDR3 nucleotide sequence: TGTGCCAGCAGTTCAGGGTCGAATGAGCAGTTCTTC.

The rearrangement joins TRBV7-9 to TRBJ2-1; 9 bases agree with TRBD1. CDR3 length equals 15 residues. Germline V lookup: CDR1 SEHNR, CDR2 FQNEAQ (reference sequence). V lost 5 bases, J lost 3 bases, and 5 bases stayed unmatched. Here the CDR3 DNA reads TGTGCCAGCAGCCGGGACAGGGTACGCTACAATGAGCAGTTCTTC. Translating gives CASSRDRVRYNEQFF.

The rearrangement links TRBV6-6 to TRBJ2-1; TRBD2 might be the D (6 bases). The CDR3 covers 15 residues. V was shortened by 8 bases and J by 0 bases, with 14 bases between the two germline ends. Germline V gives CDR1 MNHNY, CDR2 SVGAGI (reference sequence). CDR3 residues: CASCQRASSYNEQFF. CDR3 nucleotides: TGTGCCAGCTGCCAGCGGGCCAGCTCCTACAATGAGCAGTTCTTC.

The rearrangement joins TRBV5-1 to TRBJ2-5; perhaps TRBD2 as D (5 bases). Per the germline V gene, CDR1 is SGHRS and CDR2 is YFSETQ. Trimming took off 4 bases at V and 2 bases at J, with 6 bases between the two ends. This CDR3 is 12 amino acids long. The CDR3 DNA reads TGCGCCAGCAGCCCGGGACAAGAGACCCAGTACTTC. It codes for CASSPGQETQYF.

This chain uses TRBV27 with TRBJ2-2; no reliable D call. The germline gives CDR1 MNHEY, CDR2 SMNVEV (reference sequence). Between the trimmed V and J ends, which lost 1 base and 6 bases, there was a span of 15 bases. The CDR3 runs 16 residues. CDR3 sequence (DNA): TGTGCCAGCAGTTTATTGAGCAAATTCGAGCCCGGGGAGCTGTTTTTT. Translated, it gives CASSLLSKFEPGELFF.

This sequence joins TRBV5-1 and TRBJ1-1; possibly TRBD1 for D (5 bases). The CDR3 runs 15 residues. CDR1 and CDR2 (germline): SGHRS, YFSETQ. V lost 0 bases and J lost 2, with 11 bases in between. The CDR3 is CASSLVGARNTEAFF. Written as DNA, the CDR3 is TGCGCCAGCAGCTTGGTTGGGGCCCGTAACACTGAAGCTTTCTTT.